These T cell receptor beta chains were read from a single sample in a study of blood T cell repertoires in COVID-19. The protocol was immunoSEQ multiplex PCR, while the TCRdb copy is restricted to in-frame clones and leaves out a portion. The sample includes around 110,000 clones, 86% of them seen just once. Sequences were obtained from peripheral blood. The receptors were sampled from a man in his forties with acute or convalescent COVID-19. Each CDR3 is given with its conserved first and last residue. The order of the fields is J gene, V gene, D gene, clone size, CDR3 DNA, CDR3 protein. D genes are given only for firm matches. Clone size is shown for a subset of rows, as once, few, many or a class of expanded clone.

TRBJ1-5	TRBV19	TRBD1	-	TGTGCCAGTAGTATCCTGGACAGGGGGCACCAGCCCCAGCATTTT	CASSILDRGHQPQHF
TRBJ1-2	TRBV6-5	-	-	TGTGCCAGCAGTTATGTCCAGGGCCATGGCTACACCTTC	CASSYVQGHGYTF
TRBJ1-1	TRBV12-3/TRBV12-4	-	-	TGTGCCAGCAGTTGGACACCCAACACTGAAGCTTTCTTT	CASSWTPNTEAFF
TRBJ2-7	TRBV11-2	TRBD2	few	TGTGCCAGCAGCTTAGCGACTAGCGGGAACAAGCAGTACTTC	CASSLATSGNKQYF
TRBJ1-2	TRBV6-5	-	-	TGTGCCAGCATCTCGTCTGGGTCAGGGAGCTACACCTTC	CASISSGSGSYTF
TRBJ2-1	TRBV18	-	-	TGTGCCAGCTCGGTAGTAGATTCGGGGCAGTTCTTC	CASSVVDSGQFF
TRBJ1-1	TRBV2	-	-	TGTGCCAGCAGCCTCAGAGCGAGCACTGAAGCTTTCTTT	CASSLRASTEAFF
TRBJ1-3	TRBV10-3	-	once	TGTGCCATCGAGCCGGGCTCTGGAAACACCATATATTTT	CAIEPGSGNTIYF
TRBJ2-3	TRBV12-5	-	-	TGTGCTAGTGTCCGACAGACCCCTAGCACAGATACGCAGTATTTT	CASVRQTPSTDTQYF
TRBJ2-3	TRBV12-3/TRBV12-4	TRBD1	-	TGTGCCAGCAGTCGTCAATCCGGGACAGGGCTGTATTTT	CASSRQSGTGLYF
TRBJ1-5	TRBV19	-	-	TGTGCCAGTAGTATAGAGAGAGGACAGTTCTATAGCAATCAGCCCCAGCATTTT	CASSIERGQFYSNQPQHF
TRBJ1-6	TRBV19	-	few	TGTGCCAGTAGGGACATCCTCGATTCACCCCTCCACTTT	CASRDILDSPLHF
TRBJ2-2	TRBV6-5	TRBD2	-	TGTGCCAGCACGTTACGTGGGGAGGGCGGGGAGCTGTTTTTT	CASTLRGEGGELFF
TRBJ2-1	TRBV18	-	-	TGTGCCAGCTCCACAGAGCGGATCTACAATGAGCAGTTCTTC	CASSTERIYNEQFF
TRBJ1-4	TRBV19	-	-	TGTGCCAGTAGTATTGTAGCGGGAGCAACTAATGAAAAACTGTTTTTT	CASSIVAGATNEKLFF
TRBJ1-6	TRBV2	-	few	TGTGCCAGCAGTCCCGGACACTATAATTCACCCCTCCACTTT	CASSPGHYNSPLHF
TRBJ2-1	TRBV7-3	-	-	TGTGCCAGCAGCTCCGACAATGAGCAGTTCTTC	CASSSDNEQFF
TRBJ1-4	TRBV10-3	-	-	TGTGCCATCAGTGGTAACCGGGACGGGGGTAATGAAAAACTGTTTTTT	CAISGNRDGGNEKLFF
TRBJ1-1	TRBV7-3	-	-	TGTGCCAGCAGCTTGGATCCAGGGTCGGCTGAAGCTTTCTTT	CASSLDPGSAEAFF
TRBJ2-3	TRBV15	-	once	TGTGCCACCAGCAGAGATCTCCGGGTCACCCGCACAGATACGCAGTATTTT	CATSRDLRVTRTDTQYF
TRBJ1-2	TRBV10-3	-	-	TGTGCCATCAGTGATTCCCCTGACAGCCAACCCTATGGCTACACCTTC	CAISDSPDSQPYGYTF
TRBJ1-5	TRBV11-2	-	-	TGTGCCAGCAGCTCCAACCCGAGCGGGATTCCGCCCCAGCATTTT	CASSSNPSGIPPQHF
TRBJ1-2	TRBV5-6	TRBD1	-	TGTGCCAGCAGCGGAACCGGGACAGGTAGGAATGGCTACACCTTC	CASSGTGTGRNGYTF
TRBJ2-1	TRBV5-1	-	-	TGCGCCAGCAGCTTTGGTGACAACAGCGAGCAGTTCTTC	CASSFGDNSEQFF
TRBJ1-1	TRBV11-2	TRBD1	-	TGTGCCAGCAGCCCCCGACAGGGGAAGAACACTGAAGCTTTCTTT	CASSPRQGKNTEAFF
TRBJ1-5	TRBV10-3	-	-	TGTGCCATCAGTGACTCAGGGGATGGGGTTCAGCCCCAGCATTTT	CAISDSGDGVQPQHF
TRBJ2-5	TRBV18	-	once	TGTGCCAGCTCACCTCCAGGGAAGCAAGAGACCCAGTACTTC	CASSPPGKQETQYF